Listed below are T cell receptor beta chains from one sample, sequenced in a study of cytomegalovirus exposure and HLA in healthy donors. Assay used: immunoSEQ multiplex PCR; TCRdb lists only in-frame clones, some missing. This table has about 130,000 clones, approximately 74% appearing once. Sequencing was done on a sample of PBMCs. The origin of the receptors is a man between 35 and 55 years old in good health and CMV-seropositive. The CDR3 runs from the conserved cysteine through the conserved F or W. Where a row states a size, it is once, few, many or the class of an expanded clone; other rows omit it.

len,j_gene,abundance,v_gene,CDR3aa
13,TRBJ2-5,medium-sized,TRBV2,CASSSMYQETQYF
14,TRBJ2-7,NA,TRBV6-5,CASSWDREPYEQYF
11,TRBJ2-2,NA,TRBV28,CASIFGGELFF
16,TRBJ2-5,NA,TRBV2,CASSPPGLAGGETQYF
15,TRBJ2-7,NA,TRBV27,CASSWKVGGGYEQYF
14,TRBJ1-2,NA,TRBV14,CASSQSPLSYGYTF
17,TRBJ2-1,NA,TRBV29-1,CSVLGTSWASSYNEQFF
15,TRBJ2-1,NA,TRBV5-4,CASTPLAAPYNEQFF
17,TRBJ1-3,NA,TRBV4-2,CASSQPPGQGSGNTIYF
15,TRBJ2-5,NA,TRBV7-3,CASSSSGTGGETQYF
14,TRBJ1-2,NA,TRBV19,CASSIGRGGYGYTF
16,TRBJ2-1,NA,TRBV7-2,CASSLRQAPPGDEQFF
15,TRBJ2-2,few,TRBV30,CAWREGTGGPGELFF
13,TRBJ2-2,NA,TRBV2,CASAFKNTGELFF
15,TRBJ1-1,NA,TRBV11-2,CASSSRTGDHTEAFF
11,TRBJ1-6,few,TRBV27,CASKGDSPLHF
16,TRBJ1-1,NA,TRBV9,CASSVVQGTLNTEAFF
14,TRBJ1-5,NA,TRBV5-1,CASSPDRGGQPQHF
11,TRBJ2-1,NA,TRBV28,CASSFQDSRFF
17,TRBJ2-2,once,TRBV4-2,CASSPRLTGGSTGELFF
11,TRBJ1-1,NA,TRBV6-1,CATEGARLTFF
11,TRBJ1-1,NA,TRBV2,CASFQMTEAFF
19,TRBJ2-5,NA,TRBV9,CASSVFSGSSGGAKETQYF
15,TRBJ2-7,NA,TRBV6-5,CASSTAPDRAYEQYF
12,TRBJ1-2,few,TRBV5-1,CASSLGGDGYTF
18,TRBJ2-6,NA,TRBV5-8,CASSKTGQGAAGANVLTF
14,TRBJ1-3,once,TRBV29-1,CSVEERVSGNTIYF
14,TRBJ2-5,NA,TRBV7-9,CASSREEERKTQYF
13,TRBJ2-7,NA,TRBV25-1,CASGSRSHVEQYF
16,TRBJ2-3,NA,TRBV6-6,CASRPWTSGGPDTQYF
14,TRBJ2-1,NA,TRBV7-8,CASRRGAPGNEQFF
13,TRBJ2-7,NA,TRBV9,CASSEGQVGEQYF
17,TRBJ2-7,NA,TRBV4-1,CASSQDGSASFSYEQYF
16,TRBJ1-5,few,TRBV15,CATSSRTGAWGQPQHF
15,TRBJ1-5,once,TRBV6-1,CASSTLDRAIQPQHF
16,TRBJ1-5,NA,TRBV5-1,CASSLGTVNSNQPQHF
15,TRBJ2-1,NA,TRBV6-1,CASREQESSYNEQFF
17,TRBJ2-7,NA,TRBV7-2,CASSWTSGGAGSYEQYF
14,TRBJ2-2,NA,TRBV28,CAIPQQGSPGELFF
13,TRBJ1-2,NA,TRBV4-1,CASSRDRDYGYTF
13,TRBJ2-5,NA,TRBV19,CASSRQGRETQYF
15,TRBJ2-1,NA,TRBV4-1,CASSQDYGTYNEQFF
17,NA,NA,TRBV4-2,CASSQRGGDRGSYEQYF
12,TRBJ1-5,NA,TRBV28,CAGGDSNQPQHF
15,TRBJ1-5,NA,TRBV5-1,CASSLGTGNNQPQHF
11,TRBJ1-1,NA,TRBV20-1,CSGGRNTEAFF
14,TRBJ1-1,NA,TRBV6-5,CASRRTSGGTEAFF
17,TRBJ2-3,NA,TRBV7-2,CASSLAGLAGGPDTQYF
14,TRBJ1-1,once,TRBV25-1,CASSGTGRNTEAFF
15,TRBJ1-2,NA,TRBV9,CASSVVSEANYGYTF
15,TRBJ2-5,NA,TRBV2,CASSGVAGMGETQYF
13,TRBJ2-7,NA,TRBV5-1,CASMDRGTYEQYF
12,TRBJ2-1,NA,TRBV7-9,CASSLAESEQFF